These 15 T cell receptor beta chains came from one sample sequenced in a study of blood T cell repertoires in COVID-19. Sequencing used immunoSEQ multiplex PCR; TCRdb keeps in-frame clones, though not all of them. The repertoire holds roughly 280,000 clones, with about 89% as singletons. Sequences were obtained from peripheral blood. The receptor source for this set is a man aged 50-59 years with acute or convalescent COVID-19.

As regards this clone: At the DNA level, this CDR3 is encoded by other sequences in the same sample as well. The chain recombines TRBV18 with TRBJ1-1; D is uncertain. Germline V gene sequence: CDR1 KGHSH, CDR2 LQKENI. V dropped 6 bases and J dropped 1 base, with 9 bases sitting between them. The CDR3 consists of 13 residues. CDR3 amino acids: CASSAGPNTEAFF. In DNA, the CDR3 is TGTGCCAGCTCCGCAGGCCCGAACACTGAAGCTTTCTTT. The full variable domain, completed using reference TRBV18 and TRBJ1-1, is NAGVMQNPRHLVRRRGQEARLRCSPMKGHSHVYWYRQLPEEGLKFMVYLQKENIIDESGMPKERFSAEFPKEGPSILRIQQVVRGDSAAYFCASSAGPNTEAFFGQGTRLTVV.

The V and J genes are TRBV10-2 and TRBJ1-2, with 7 nucleotides matching TRBD1. This CDR3 is 13 amino acids long. Germline CDR1 and CDR2: WSHSY and SAAADI. V shed 7 bases and J 3 bases; nucleotides not matched to a gene: 5. CDR3 bases: TGCGCCAGCAACCCGGGACAGTACTATGGCTACACCTTC. The encoded protein is CASNPGQYYGYTF.

V and J are TRBV9 and TRBJ1-2; D may be TRBD1 (6 bases). V lost 4 bases and J 7 bases, leaving 17 bases between the germline ends. The CDR3 runs 14 residues. The germline V gene encodes CDR1 SGDLS and CDR2 YYNGEE. The CDR3 region is CASSYNFDRFGYTF. The CDR3 nucleotides read TGTGCCAGCAGCTACAATTTTGACAGGTTTGGCTACACCTTC.

This chain joins TRBV18 and TRBJ1-6; TRBD1 matches at 9 bases. This CDR3 is 16 amino acids long. Per germline, CDR1 KGHSH and CDR2 LQKENI. V shed 6 bases and J 7 bases; nucleotides not matched to a gene: 10. In DNA form, the CDR3 reads TGTGCCAGCTCTCCAGAGGGACAGGGATGGAATTCACCCCTCCACTTT. Translated, it gives CASSPEGQGWNSPLHF.

This clone appeared a few times. The chain combines TRBV2 with TRBJ1-2; no reliable D call. Trimming took 2 bases from V and 2 from J, leaving 15 bases between them. The germline gives CDR1 SNHLY, CDR2 FYNNEI. The CDR3 covers 16 residues. As DNA, the CDR3 is TGTGCCAGCAGTGAAACCCCGGTAGGAGTGAACTATGGCTACACCTTC. This translates into CASSETPVGVNYGYTF.

This chain uses TRBV5-4 with TRBJ1-2; no firm D call. Between the trimmed V and J ends, which lost 3 bases and 4 bases, there was a span of 13 bases. Germline loops: CDR1 SGHNT, CDR2 YYREEE (reference sequence). This CDR3 is 14 amino acids long. The DNA of the CDR3 is TGTGCCAGCAGCTATATGCCTACGGGCTATGGCTACACCTTC. The encoded protein is CASSYMPTGYGYTF.

This chain connects TRBV3-1 (or the pseudogene TRBV3-2) to TRBJ1-2; 10 bases agree with TRBD1. The trim removed 4 bases at V and 3 bases at J, leaving 8 bases unmatched. The CDR3 totals 16 residues. The germline V gene encodes CDR1 LGHDT and CDR2 YNNKEL (reference sequence). The CDR3 nucleotides are TGTGCCAGCAGCCCGATGACAGGGGGCGTCGACTATGGCTACACCTTC. It is translated as CASSPMTGGVDYGYTF.

This clone was counted once. The rearrangement joins TRBV19 to TRBJ2-7, with D possibly being TRBD1 (5 bases). Germline V gene data show CDR1 as LNHDA and CDR2 as SQIVND (reference sequence). Between the trimmed V and J ends, which lost 1 base and 6 bases, there was a span of 13 bases. The CDR3 runs 14 residues. This CDR3 reads CASSIGGWGGEQYF. CDR3 nucleotides: TGTGCCAGTAGTATAGGGGGTTGGGGCGGCGAGCAGTACTTC.

This clone came up a few times. V usage is TRBV5-1 and J usage is TRBJ1-2; D is unresolved. Trimming shortened V by 4 bases and J by 5 bases, and 15 bases separated the two germline ends. Germline assignment: CDR1 SGHRS and CDR2 YFSETQ. The CDR3 is 14 residues long. The CDR3 region has the DNA TGCGCCAGCAGCCTTCCGCCGGGGTTATATGGCTACACCTTC. Translation: CASSLPPGLYGYTF.

This sequence joins TRBV5-4 and TRBJ1-1, with 7 nucleotides matching TRBD1. Unmatched junction bases numbered 11, after V lost 0 bases and J lost 6 bases. This CDR3 contains 16 residues. Germline V gives CDR1 SGHNT, CDR2 YYREEE (reference sequence). The CDR3 is CASSLAGRGQTAEAFF. For the CDR3, the DNA is TGTGCCAGCAGCTTGGCCGGGAGGGGGCAAACAGCTGAAGCTTTCTTT.

Only a few counts were recorded for this clone. V and J are TRBV15 and TRBJ1-5; 8 nucleotides align to TRBD1. The germline V gene has CDR1 LNHNV and CDR2 YYDKDF (reference sequence). V shed 8 bases and J 1 base; nucleotides not matched to a gene: 7. This CDR3 region has 15 residues. Here the CDR3 DNA reads TGTGCCACCGCGCAGGGGGCCATGAGCAATCAGCCCCAGCATTTT. Translated, it gives CATAQGAMSNQPQHF.

The chain recombines TRBV6-6 with TRBJ2-2; possible D gene TRBD1, 5 bases. V was shortened by 7 bases and J by 0 bases, with 9 bases between the two germline ends. Germline CDR1 reads MNHNY; CDR2 reads SVGAGI (reference sequence). The CDR3 has 14 amino acids. The DNA of the CDR3 is TGTGCCAGCAAGGGGCTATCGAACACCGGGGAGCTGTTTTTT. Its protein is CASKGLSNTGELFF.

The V and J genes are TRBV9 and TRBJ2-7; 11 positions match TRBD1. The germline V gene encodes CDR1 SGDLS and CDR2 YYNGEE. With V trimmed by 3 bases and J by 3 bases, 5 bases remained unmatched. The CDR3 runs 15 residues. The CDR3 nucleotides are TGTGCCAGCAGCGCCGGACAGGGGGCTAACTACGAGCAGTACTTC. Translating gives CASSAGQGANYEQYF.

The chain is built from TRBV10-1 and TRBJ1-2; 7 bases align to TRBD1. CDR3 length: 14 amino acids. Looked up from germline, CDR1 is WNHNN and CDR2 is SYGVQD (reference sequence). The trim removed 0 bases at V and 7 bases at J, leaving 5 bases unmatched. The chain's CDR3 is CASSESLHRGGYTF. CDR3 bases: TGCGCCAGCAGTGAGTCCCTACACAGGGGTGGCTACACCTTC.

This clone appeared a few times. The CDR3 loop is CASSLGRSGTHEQFF. In DNA, the CDR3 is TGCGCCAGCAGCTTGGGACGAAGCGGGACCCATGAGCAGTTCTTC. The chain couples TRBV5-1 to TRBJ2-1, with 7 bases identical to TRBD2. This CDR3 contains 15 residues. The V segment lost 0 bases and the J segment 8 bases; nucleotides outside the gene matches: 8. Germline V lookup: CDR1 SGHRS, CDR2 YFSETQ.